These T cell receptor beta chains were read from a single sample in a study of cytomegalovirus exposure and HLA in healthy donors. TCRdb's copy holds only in-frame clones and misses some; the assay was immunoSEQ multiplex PCR. Among some 170,000 clones, about 86% were seen once, and the ten largest hold roughly 1.4%. Sequencing input: PBMCs. The receptors derive from a woman aged 25 to 39 in good health and CMV-seronegative. Each CDR3 is given with its conserved first and last residue. Fields, in order: CDR3 protein, CDR3 DNA, J gene, clone size, D gene, V gene. A D gene is named only where the DNA matches it firmly. The size field is filled for only some rows; it gives once, few, many or a size class.

CASSLFGGPLNTGELFF | TGCGCCAGCAGCTTGTTCGGGGGGCCTTTGAACACCGGGGAGCTGTTTTTT | TRBJ2-2 | NA | NA | TRBV5-1
CASTTGAEAFF | TGTGCCAGCACCACAGGGGCTGAAGCTTTCTTT | TRBJ1-1 | NA | TRBD1 | TRBV6-5
CASSHDRDRYEQYF | TGTGCCAGCAGCCATGACAGGGATCGCTACGAGCAGTACTTC | TRBJ2-7 | NA | TRBD1 | TRBV11-2
CASSLYRTGGPTDTQYF | TGTGCCAGCAGTTTATACCGGACAGGGGGCCCAACAGATACGCAGTATTTT | TRBJ2-3 | NA | TRBD1 | TRBV27
CASSLGVGTGEYQPQHF | TGCGCCAGCAGCTTGGGAGTAGGCACAGGGGAATATCAGCCCCAGCATTTT | TRBJ1-5 | once | TRBD1 | TRBV5-1
CASSAKVPVDTQYF | TGTGCCAGCAGTGCCAAAGTCCCAGTAGATACGCAGTATTTT | TRBJ2-3 | NA | NA | TRBV27
CASSQGQGNYEQYF | TGCGCCAGCAGCCAAGGACAGGGGAACTACGAGCAGTACTTC | TRBJ2-7 | NA | TRBD1 | TRBV4-1
CASSEGSGFADTQYF | TGCGCCAGCAGTGAGGGCTCAGGGTTTGCAGATACGCAGTATTTT | TRBJ2-3 | NA | NA | TRBV10-1
CASSLDTNQPQHF | TGCGCCAGCAGCTTGGACACCAATCAGCCCCAGCATTTT | TRBJ1-5 | many | NA | TRBV5-1
CASSLNGGPFNYGYTF | TGCGCCAGCAGCCTGAATGGCGGGCCTTTTAACTATGGCTACACCTTC | TRBJ1-2 | NA | NA | TRBV4-3
CATSRDLASSYEQYF | TGTGCCACCAGCAGAGACCTAGCCTCTTCCTACGAGCAGTACTTC | TRBJ2-7 | NA | NA | TRBV15
CASSSGLLNTGDEQYF | TGTGCCAGCAGCTCGGGACTCCTTAATACGGGGGACGAGCAGTACTTC | TRBJ2-7 | NA | NA | TRBV7-9
CASSLRMVHRGATGELFF | TGTGCCAGCAGTTTAAGGATGGTGCACAGGGGGGCCACCGGGGAGCTGTTTTTT | TRBJ2-2 | NA | TRBD1 | TRBV27
CASSISGVGYGYTF | TGTGCCAGTAGTATCTCGGGGGTAGGCTATGGCTACACCTTC | TRBJ1-2 | once | NA | TRBV19
CASSQLDRVNSPLHF | TGTGCCAGCAGCCAACTAGACAGGGTTAATTCACCCCTCCACTTT | TRBJ1-6 | few | TRBD1 | TRBV14
CSVAGQTDTYEQYF | TGCAGCGTGGCAGGACAGACAGATACCTACGAGCAGTACTTC | TRBJ2-7 | NA | NA | TRBV29-1
CASSEMEGRGYSNQPQHF | TGTGCCAGCAGTGAGATGGAGGGTCGGGGTTATAGCAATCAGCCCCAGCATTTT | TRBJ1-5 | NA | NA | TRBV2
CASRYRDRANSPLHF | TGTGCCAGCAGGTACAGGGACAGGGCTAATTCACCCCTCCACTTT | TRBJ1-6 | NA | TRBD1 | TRBV27
CASSLATPASYNEQFF | TGTGCCAGCAGCTTGGCGACACCGGCCTCCTACAATGAGCAGTTCTTC | TRBJ2-1 | once | NA | TRBV5-6
CASSPIPPPGNSPLHF | TGTGCCAGCTCACCTATACCCCCCCCGGGGAATTCACCCCTCCACTTT | TRBJ1-6 | few | NA | TRBV18
CASTPTGTGTLYEQYF | TGTGCCAGCACTCCGACCGGGACAGGAACCCTCTACGAGCAGTACTTC | TRBJ2-7 | NA | TRBD1 | TRBV27
CATSRVYGRGGSSNEKLFF | TGTGCCACCAGCAGAGTATACGGAAGAGGCGGGAGCTCTAATGAAAAACTGTTTTTT | TRBJ1-4 | NA | NA | TRBV15
CASSLTQGLSGELFF | TGTGCCAGCAGCTTAACGCAGGGTTTATCCGGGGAGCTGTTTTTT | TRBJ2-2 | NA | NA | TRBV7-2
CATSRAGTATDEQFF | TGTGCCACCAGCAGGGCCGGGACAGCGACGGATGAGCAGTTCTTC | TRBJ2-1 | NA | TRBD1 | TRBV15
CASSHRTVLDTEAFF | TGTGCCAGCAGCCACCGGACAGTTTTGGACACTGAAGCTTTCTTT | TRBJ1-1 | NA | NA | TRBV14
CASSLGDRGNQPQHF | TGTGCCAGCAGCTTAGGGGACAGGGGTAATCAGCCCCAGCATTTT | TRBJ1-5 | NA | TRBD1 | TRBV7-9
CASSLALGLNSPLHF | TGTGCCAGCAGCTTAGCGTTGGGACTGAATTCACCCCTCCACTTT | TRBJ1-6 | NA | NA | TRBV11-2
CASMLEAGTYSYEQYF | TGTGCCAGCATGTTGGAGGCGGGCACCTACTCCTACGAGCAGTACTTC | TRBJ2-7 | NA | NA | TRBV27
CASSLIERGQPQHF | TGTGCCAGTAGCCTCATCGAGCGGGGGCAGCCCCAGCATTTT | TRBJ1-5 | NA | NA | TRBV19
CASSLSGPGQGFYGYTF | TGCGCCAGCAGCTTGTCAGGACCGGGACAGGGGTTCTATGGCTACACCTTC | TRBJ1-2 | NA | TRBD1 | TRBV5-1
CASGTRQGAYSPLHF | TGTGCTAGTGGAACCCGACAGGGGGCTTATTCACCCCTCCACTTT | TRBJ1-6 | NA | TRBD1 | TRBV12-5
CASSGTGVTQETQYF | TGTGCCAGCAGTGGAACAGGGGTTACCCAAGAGACCCAGTACTTC | TRBJ2-5 | NA | TRBD1 | TRBV2
CASSLVALNNEQFF | TGTGCCAGCAGCTTAGTCGCACTTAACAATGAGCAGTTCTTC | TRBJ2-1 | NA | NA | TRBV7-9
CATLPGLNTEAFF | TGTGCCACCCTCCCAGGGTTGAACACTGAAGCTTTCTTT | TRBJ1-1 | once | NA | TRBV10-3
CASSAAGTLLSYNEQFF | TGTGCCAGCAGCGCAGCCGGGACTTTACTTAGTTACAATGAGCAGTTCTTC | TRBJ2-1 | NA | NA | TRBV9
CASSLGQGKGEKLFF | TGCGCCAGCAGCTTGGGCCAGGGGAAGGGTGAAAAACTGTTTTTT | TRBJ1-4 | NA | NA | TRBV5-1
CASSRLAGGLSEQFF | TGTGCCAGCAGCCGGTTGGCGGGGGGGTTGAGTGAGCAGTTCTTC | TRBJ2-1 | NA | TRBD2 | TRBV14
CASSLDRDSETQYF | TGCGCCAGCAGCTTGGACCGGGACAGCGAGACCCAGTACTTC | TRBJ2-5 | NA | TRBD1 | TRBV5-1
CALDSNAGKLFF | TGTGCCTTGGACAGCAACGCGGGAAAACTGTTTTTT | TRBJ1-4 | NA | NA | TRBV30
CASSLIPGADYGYTF | TGCGCCAGCAGCTTGATTCCAGGGGCGGACTATGGCTACACCTTC | TRBJ1-2 | NA | NA | TRBV5-1
CASSQVLIRELFF | TGCGCCAGCAGCCAAGTTCTTATCCGGGAGCTGTTTTTT | TRBJ2-2 | once | NA | TRBV4-1